The 28 T cell receptor beta chains below were found in one sample sequenced in a study of tumor and adjacent non-tumor tissue in lung cancer. The library came from three nested PCR rounds adapted from ARM-PCR protocols. TCRdb redid the calling of the multiplex PCR reads with MiXCR, one entry per CDR3 protein. This table has 200,000 to 250,000 distinct CDR3 sequences, 70% to 75% appearing once. The template was RNA from unsorted bulk tissue. The specimen was lung tumor tissue. Source of these receptors: a man between 60 and 75 years old with non-small cell lung cancer.

The rearrangement links TRBV5-6 to TRBJ2-3; 8 bases match TRBD1. The CDR3 has 17 residues. V lost 4 bases and J lost 3; bases outside the gene matches: 13. Looked up from germline, CDR1 is SGHDT and CDR2 is YYEEEE. The CDR3 region is CASSLAQGAVGTDTQYF. The CDR3 nucleotides are TGTGCCAGCAGCCTGGCCCAGGGGGCGGTGGGAACAGATACGCAGTATTTT.

Concerning this clonotype itself: At one boundary the junction diverges from the germline segment, which might be a read error. The chain couples TRBV20-1 to TRBJ2-7, with 7 bases that match TRBD1. Germline V gene data show CDR1 as DFQATT and CDR2 as SNEGSKA (reference sequence). The CDR3 contains 14 residues. The CDR3 here is CSAYTSGQKYGQYF. CDR3 coding DNA: TGCAGTGCGTATACCTCGGGACAGAAGTACGGGCAGTACTTC.

The chain has TRBV10-2 and TRBJ1-1; D is unresolved. There are 12 residues in the CDR3. Germline V gene lookup returns CDR1 WSHSY and CDR2 SAAADI. Trimming removed 8 bases from V and 1 base from J, with 8 bases in between. The CDR3 DNA sequence: TGCGCCAGCCTCGACCCGAACACTGAAGCTTTCTTT. It translates to CASLDPNTEAFF.

This chain joins TRBV20-1 and TRBJ2-3; D is undetermined. The CDR3 contains 14 residues. The germline V gene has CDR1 DFQATT and CDR2 SNEGSKA (reference sequence). CDR3 sequence (DNA): TGCAATGCCCGCCCGGCAGGCGGCACAGATACGCAGTATTTT. This sequence encodes CNARPAGGTDTQYF.

This clonotype has ten or more counts. The CDR3 is CSVEGVSNYGYTF. For the CDR3, the DNA is TGCAGCGTTGAAGGTGTTTCTAACTATGGCTACACCTTC. The chain employs TRBV29-1 and TRBJ1-2; D unclear. This CDR3 comprises 13 residues. Germline V CDR1 and CDR2: SQVTM, ANQGSEA. With 1 base removed from V and 0 bases from J, the gap between germline ends came to 6 bases.

The table lists this clonotype with many counts. The chain uses TRBV11-3 and TRBJ2-5, with D possibly called TRBD1 or TRBD2 (5 bases each). The CDR3 totals 15 residues. Trimming took 0 bases from V and 4 from J, leaving 12 bases between them. From germline, CDR1 is SGHNT and CDR2 YENEEA. Here the CDR3 reads CASSLEYAGRETQYF. The CDR3 DNA reads TGTGCCAGCAGCTTAGAATATGCAGGGAGAGAGACCCAGTACTTC.

The sample holds a few counts of this clonotype. A much larger clone lies one base from this, so it may be a read error. The genes are TRBV12-3 or TRBV12-4 and TRBJ1-1, with a weak D call TRBD1 (6 bases). CDR3 length equals 14 residues. The CDR3: CTSSKGGGSTEAFF. The CDR3 coding sequence is TGTACCAGCAGTAAAGGGGGAGGGAGCACTGAAGCTTTCTTT.

The J gene is TRBJ1-5, the V gene TRBV12-3 or TRBV12-4; TRBD1 matches 9 bases. The V segment lost 7 bases and the J segment 16 bases; nucleotides outside the gene matches: 8. The CDR3 extends over 11 amino acids. The CDR3: CASNTTGGQHF. CDR3 in DNA: TGTGCCAGCAACACGACAGGGGGGCAACATTTT.

The rearrangement joins TRBV6-5 to TRBJ2-3; 9 bases are a match to TRBD1. The CDR3 covers 15 residues. Per germline, CDR1 MNHEY and CDR2 SVGAGI. The CDR3 region has the DNA TGTGCTAGCGGTCTGACAGGGACAGGGACAGATACGCAGTATTTT. Translation gives CASGLTGTGTDTQYF.

In the case of this clonotype: At one end the junction does not follow the germline gene, possibly because of a read error. The chain uses TRBV11-3 and TRBJ2-1; 7 bases line up with TRBD2. Germline V CDR1 and CDR2: SGHNT, YENEEA. CDR3 length: 15 residues. CDR3 amino acids: CASSLNREASIEQFF. The CDR3 coding sequence is TGTGCCAGCAGCTTAAACCGGGAGGCGAGCATTGAGCAGTTTTTC.

Notes on this clonotype: The junction does not match germline at one end; this may be a read error. The chain links TRBV6-2 or TRBV6-3 to TRBJ1-2, with TRBD1 matching over 10 bases. The CDR3 has 15 amino acids. In germline, CDR1 is MNHEY, CDR2 SVGEGT. The DNA of the CDR3 is TGTGCCAGCTGTTTATCAAGCGGGACAGGGGAAGGCTACAACTTC. As protein: CASCLSSGTGEGYNF.

The chain recombines TRBV20-1 with TRBJ2-4; a weak D match, TRBD2 (7 bases). V was cut by 0 bases and J by 4 bases, with 25 bases left in between. Germline CDR1 DFQATT, CDR2 SNEGSKA (reference sequence). This CDR3 has 19 amino acids. The CDR3 nucleotides are TGCAGTGCTAGAGATAAGATGGGACTAACGGGGGCCGGAAAAAACATTCAGTACTTC. Residues: CSARDKMGLTGAGKNIQYF.

About this clonotype itself: A much larger clone sits a single nucleotide away, making a read error possible. This chain connects TRBV20-1 to TRBJ1-4, with D unresolved. This CDR3 spans 11 amino acids. The germline CDR1 and CDR2 sequences are DFQATT and SNEGSKA (reference sequence). Trimming removed 7 bases at V and 8 bases at J, with 11 bases between. In DNA form, the CDR3 reads TGCAGTGTCCGCTTCCTCGAAAAACTGTTTTTT. The encoded protein is CSVRFLEKLFF.

A word on this clonotype: The CDR3 ends on some other residue instead of the conserved phenylalanine or tryptophan, so this is likely a read error. This chain joins TRBV6-5 and TRBJ1-2; D might be TRBD1 (6 bases). Germline V gene lookup returns CDR1 MNHEY and CDR2 SVGAGI. The V end was cut by 6 bases, the J end by 8 bases, with 19 bases between. The CDR3 runs 14 residues. The CDR3 sequence: CASRDPSRGQGYTL. The CDR3 DNA is TGTGCCAGCAGAGACCCCTCTCGGGGGCAAGGCTACACCTTA.

In its sample, this clonotype was seen once. The chain is built from TRBV24-1 and TRBJ2-1, with 7 bases fitting TRBD1. The V gene end was trimmed by 3 bases and the J gene end by 3 bases; junction bases not matched to a gene: 25. The CDR3 has 22 residues. Germline V CDR1 and CDR2: KGHDR, SFDVKD. The CDR3 DNA reads as TGTGCCACCAGTGATACCCCATTTACCGGGACAGAGCCCCAGTACCACTACAATGAGCAGTTCTTC. Protein product: CATSDTPFTGTEPQYHYNEQFF.

Concerning this clonotype itself: It may be a read error: a sequence one base away is much more abundant. J is TRBJ1-1 and V is TRBV5-5; TRBD1 is a possible D gene (5 bases). The CDR3 covers 15 residues. CDR1 and CDR2 from the germline V gene are SGHKS and YYEKEE (reference sequence). CDR3: CASSPGGGLNSEAFF. CDR3 nucleotides: TGTGCCAGCAGCCCCGGTGGGGGGTTGAACAGTGAAGCTTTCTTT. The whole variable domain, remainder taken from reference TRBV5-5 and TRBJ1-1, is DAGVTQSPTHLIKTRGQQVTLRCSPISGHKSVSWYQQVLGQGPQFIFQYYEKEERGRGNFPDRFSARQFPNYSSELNVNALLLGDSALYLCASSPGGGLNSEAFFGQGTRLTVV.

Concerning this clonotype: A clone one base away is much larger, so this may be a read error. The chain links TRBV20-1 to TRBJ2-1; 7 bases agree with TRBD2. This CDR3 has 16 residues. CDR1 DFQATT and CDR2 SNEGSKA come from the germline V gene (reference sequence). CDR3 in amino acids: CNASRAGPGKVHEQFF. CDR3 bases: TGCAATGCCAGTCGAGCGGGACCCGGCAAGGTACATGAGCAGTTCTTC.

A remark on this clonotype: A read error may account for a junction end that differs from germline. The chain combines TRBV29-1 with TRBJ1-1; D call uncertain. Looked up from germline, CDR1 is SQVTM and CDR2 is ANQGSEA. The CDR3 runs to 12 residues. CDR3 DNA sequence: TGCAGCGTTGAATGTGGATCCGCTGAGGCTATCTTT. It translates to CSVECGSAEAIF.

As concerns this clonotype: This sequence may be a read error, since a much larger clone differs from it by one base. The rearrangement joins TRBV6-6 to TRBJ2-7; D ambiguous. The CDR3 consists of 15 residues. Trimming removed 5 bases at V and 0 bases at J, with 14 bases between. Germline-derived CDR1 and CDR2 are MNHNY and SVGAGI (reference sequence). The CDR3 reads CASSKDPASSYEQYF. In nucleotides, the CDR3 is TGTGCCAGCAGTAAAGACCCCGCGAGCTCCTACGAGCAGTACTTC.

This clonotype has just a few counts. A read error may explain this, as a much larger clone is one base away. The genes are TRBV20-1 and TRBJ1-5; 8 positions match TRBD1. With the DNA end fitting TRBJ2-3 better, the J assignment may be wrong. The CDR3 spans 12 residues. The germline gives CDR1 DFQATT, CDR2 SNEGSKA (reference sequence). The CDR3 spells CSAGQGSQPQYF. Written as DNA, the CDR3 is TGCAGTGCCGGACAGGGAAGTCAGCCCCAGTATTTT.

The chain links TRBV2 to TRBJ2-3, with 8 bases matching TRBD2. Trimming removed 9 bases from V and 5 bases from J; junction bases left unmatched: 7. Germline V lookup: CDR1 SNHLY, CDR2 FYNNEI. CDR3 length: 13 amino acids. The CDR3 sequence is CASQRGLVDTQYF. CDR3 DNA sequence: TGTGCCAGTCAGCGGGGGCTCGTAGATACGCAGTATTTT.

This clonotype was found many times. The rearrangement uses TRBV28 and TRBJ2-7; D is unresolved. Trimming took 2 bases from V and 3 from J, leaving 2 bases between them. CDR1 and CDR2 (germline): MDHEN, SYDVKM. The CDR3 is made up of 11 amino acids. CDR3 region: CASSLLYEQYF. For the CDR3, the DNA is TGTGCCAGCAGTTTACTCTACGAGCAGTACTTC.

About this clonotype: No conserved phenylalanine or tryptophan ends this CDR3, so it is likely a read error. Written as DNA, the CDR3 is TGTGCCAGCAGCGTAGCTAGCGGGAGCAATGAGCAGTTCTTG. As protein: CASSVASGSNEQFL. This chain uses TRBV9 with TRBJ2-1; 10 bases fit TRBD2. The J segment lost 6 bases and the V segment lost 0 bases, leaving 0 bases of the junction unmatched. CDR1 is SGDLS and CDR2 is YYNGEE in the germline V gene. The CDR3 extends over 14 amino acids.

Points on this clonotype: Since the CDR3 does not end with the conserved phenylalanine or tryptophan, this likely comes from a read error. The gene calls are TRBV6-6 and TRBJ1-5; tentatively, D is TRBD1 (5 bases). Germline lookup yields CDR1 MNHNY and CDR2 SVGAGI (reference sequence). The CDR3 runs to 18 residues. CDR3 residues: CGSSYREGPPPARQPQHY. Here the CDR3 DNA reads TGTGGCAGCAGTTACCGGGAGGGACCTCCCCCCGCGCGTCAGCCCCAGCATTAT.

In the case of this clonotype: Germline is not matched at one junction end, which may reflect a read error. The CDR3 sequence is CASSPAGGRGSYNEQFF. As DNA, the CDR3 is TGTGCAAGCAGCCCCGCGGGCGGGAGAGGATCCTACAATGAGCAGTTCTTC. The chain recombines TRBV5-6 with TRBJ2-1; 7 bases match TRBD2. From germline, CDR1 is SGHDT and CDR2 YYEEEE. The CDR3 sequence is 17 residues long. Variable domain in full (rest from reference TRBV5-6 and TRBJ2-1): DAGVTQSPTHLIKTRGQQVTLRCSPKSGHDTVSWYQQALGQGPQFIFQYYEEEERQRGNFPDRFSGHQFPNYSSELNVNALLLGDSALYLCASSPAGGRGSYNEQFFGPGTRLTVL.

Details on this clonotype: Likely a read error: the CDR3 ends without its conserved phenylalanine or tryptophan. This chain connects TRBV10-2 to TRBJ2-7; TRBD2 matches 11 bases. This CDR3 spans 15 amino acids. The germline V gene encodes CDR1 WSHSY and CDR2 SAAADI. J was trimmed by 2 bases and V by 7 bases; bases with no gene match: 7. The CDR3 coding sequence is TGCGCCAGCACCCTCCGACTAGCGGGGACCTACGAGCAGTACTTA. Its translation is CASTLRLAGTYEQYL.

This sequence joins TRBV11-2 and TRBJ2-7, with D tentatively TRBD1 or TRBD2 (5 bases each). V lost 1 base, J lost 2 bases, and 12 bases lay in between. The CDR3 is made up of 15 amino acids. CDR1 SGHAT and CDR2 FQNNGV come from the germline V gene. Written as DNA, the CDR3 is TGTGCCAGCAGCTTAGGTAGGGGACCCCCCTACGAGCAGTACTTC. Protein: CASSLGRGPPYEQYF.

V gene TRBV20-1 combines with J gene TRBJ2-1, with D uncertain. The germline CDR1 and CDR2 sequences are DFQATT and SNEGSKA (reference sequence). Trimming removed 7 bases from V and 5 bases from J, with 6 bases in between. The CDR3 spans 10 residues. The CDR3 here is CSGAHNEQFF. The CDR3 nucleotides are TGCAGTGGAGCACACAATGAGCAGTTCTTC.